This is a list of T cell receptor beta chains from one sample in a study of patients and donors after allogeneic stem cell transplantation. TCRdb reprocessed the RT-PCR reads with MiXCR, giving one entry per CDR3 protein. Among roughly 940,000 distinct CDR3 sequences listed, 15% to 20% were seen once. Source material: blood, either unsorted or a sorted T cell fraction (not recorded which). These receptors came from a human donor who was either an allogeneic HSCT recipient or a stem cell or donor lymphocyte infusion donor (not recorded which). It is not recorded whose cells these are; they may come from a transplant donor. CDR3s include the opening cysteine and the closing phenylalanine or tryptophan. A D gene is named only where the DNA matches it firmly. Not every row has a clone size; where given, it reads once, few, many or a size class.

v_gene,d_gene,abundance,j_gene,CDR3aa,CDR3nt
TRBV15,TRBD1,NA,TRBJ1-2,CATSNPQGSNYGYTF,TGTGCCACCAGCAACCCACAGGGGTCTAACTATGGCTACACCTTC
TRBV5-5,NA,NA,TRBJ1-6,CASSSAQENNSPLHF,TGTGCCAGCAGCTCCGCACAGGAGAATAATTCACCCCTCCACTTT
TRBV6-1,NA,few,TRBJ2-1,CASSKRGGVRAYNEQFF,TGTGCCAGCAGCAAAAGGGGTGGGGTAAGGGCCTACAATGAGCAGTTCTTC
TRBV16,NA,NA,TRBJ2-1,CASTPENEQFF,TGTGCCAGTACCCCCGAGAATGAGCAGTTCTTC
TRBV11-2,NA,NA,TRBJ2-1,CASSVRLSYNEQFF,TGTGCCAGCAGTGTGCGCCTTTCCTACAATGAGCAGTTCTTC
TRBV6-1,TRBD2,NA,TRBJ2-1,CASSEGLVSYNEQFF,TGTGCCAGCAGTGAGGGACTAGTCTCCTACAATGAGCAGTTCTTC
TRBV20-1,NA,NA,TRBJ2-1,CSARKTRGSYNEQFF,TGCAGTGCTAGGAAAACTAGGGGCTCCTACAATGAGCAGTTCTTC
TRBV5-6,NA,NA,TRBJ1-5,CASSYRRVSNQPQHF,TGTGCCAGCAGCTATAGGCGGGTTAGCAATCAGCCCCAGCATTTT
TRBV12-3/TRBV12-4,NA,NA,TRBJ1-1,CASSFRGSGTEAFF,TGTGCCAGCAGTTTTAGGGGATCTGGCACTGAAGCTTTCTTT
TRBV12-3/TRBV12-4,NA,NA,TRBJ2-7,CASSLFGTAGRRHEQYF,TGTGCCAGCAGTTTATTCGGGACAGCCGGGAGGCGGCACGAGCAGTACTTC
TRBV4-1,NA,once,TRBJ1-5,CASSQLGKVDNQPQHF,TGCGCCAGCAGCCAGTTGGGGAAGGTGGACAATCAGCCCCAGCATTTT
TRBV7-9,NA,NA,TRBJ1-1,CASSLEDFSGAFF,TGTGCCAGCAGCTTAGAGGATTTCAGCGGAGCTTTCTTT
TRBV4-1,TRBD2,NA,TRBJ2-2,CASSQFSGGNTGELFF,TGCGCCAGCAGCCAGTTTAGCGGGGGAAACACCGGGGAGCTGTTTTTT
TRBV9,NA,NA,TRBJ1-4,CASSPRDVRATNEKLFF,TGTGCCAGCAGCCCCCGGGACGTCCGGGCAACTAATGAAAAACTGTTTTTT
TRBV20-1,TRBD2,few,TRBJ2-7,CSAMGLETHEQYF,TGCAGTGCCATGGGACTAGAGACCCACGAGCAGTACTTC
TRBV11-2,TRBD1,NA,TRBJ1-5,CASSGGGTGLYSNQPQHF,TGTGCCAGCAGTGGCGGTGGGACAGGCCTCTATAGCAATCAGCCCCAGCATTTT
TRBV29-1,NA,few,TRBJ1-1,CSVESWDGTEAFF,TGCAGCGTTGAATCGTGGGACGGCACTGAAGCTTTCTTT
TRBV27,NA,NA,TRBJ2-6,CASSFSRSLGANVLTF,TGTGCCAGCAGTTTCTCCAGGTCCCTCGGGGCCAACGTCCTGACTTTC
TRBV20-1,TRBD1,few,TRBJ1-1,CSARAGQKYEAFF,TGCAGTGCTAGAGCGGGACAGAAGTATGAAGCTTTCTTT
TRBV6-7,NA,few,TRBJ2-1,CASSWTPTYNEQFF,TGTGCCAGCAGTTGGACCCCCACCTACAATGAGCAGTTCTTC
TRBV9,NA,NA,TRBJ1-1,CASSDNARASFRGEAFF,TGTGCCAGCAGCGATAACGCCAGGGCCTCGTTTCGTGGTGAAGCTTTCTTT
TRBV14,TRBD2,NA,TRBJ2-1,CASSRTGLAGGRYNEQFF,TGTGCCAGCAGCCGAACGGGACTAGCGGGAGGCCGCTACAATGAGCAGTTCTTC
TRBV20-1,NA,few,TRBJ1-2,CSIPKEHSNYGYTF,TGCAGTATTCCGAAGGAACACTCTAACTATGGCTACACCTTC
TRBV7-6,NA,NA,TRBJ2-4,CASSPRSRQGHLQNIQYF,TGTGCCAGCAGCCCCCGTAGCCGGCAGGGGCACCTTCAGAACATTCAGTACTTC
TRBV20-1,NA,few,TRBJ1-1,CSASPRTRRTEAFF,TGCAGTGCTAGCCCCCGGACAAGAAGGACTGAAGCTTTCTTT
TRBV11-2,TRBD1,NA,TRBJ2-7,CASRTGEGYEQYF,TGTGCCAGTAGGACAGGGGAGGGGTACGAGCAGTACTTC
TRBV29-1,NA,many,TRBJ2-1,CSVASSSYNEQFF,TGCAGCGTTGCTTCGAGCTCCTACAATGAGCAGTTCTTC
TRBV21-1,NA,few,TRBJ2-7,CASSEEGWGIAGGNYEQYF,TGTGCCAGCAGCGAAGAAGGCTGGGGGATAGCGGGAGGAAACTACGAGCAGTACTTC
TRBV25-1,NA,many,TRBJ2-7,CASSINTYEQYF,TGTGCCAGCAGTATAAATACCTACGAGCAGTACTTC
TRBV20-1,NA,many,TRBJ2-3,CSARDEATDTQYF,TGCAGTGCTAGAGATGAGGCCACAGATACGCAGTATTTT
TRBV12-3/TRBV12-4,NA,few,TRBJ2-3,CASSLSWTQYF,TGTGCCAGCAGTTTATCCTGGACGCAGTATTTT
TRBV4-3,NA,few,TRBJ1-5,CASSQEGRGQPQHF,TGCGCCAGCAGCCAAGAAGGAAGGGGTCAGCCCCAGCATTTT
TRBV4-1,NA,NA,TRBJ2-6,CASSLLQGLFSGANVLTF,TGCGCCAGCAGCCTCCTCCAGGGTCTCTTCTCTGGGGCCAACGTCCTGACTTTC
TRBV2,NA,few,TRBJ2-2,CASSVGKTGELFF,TGTGCCAGCAGTGTCGGGAAGACCGGGGAGCTGTTTTTT
TRBV3-1,NA,NA,TRBJ1-1,CASSQEGAAFF,TGTGCCAGCAGCCAAGAGGGGGCGGCTTTCTTT
TRBV29-1,TRBD2,NA,TRBJ2-7,CSAESAGVYEQYF,TGCAGCGCCGAATCAGCGGGAGTCTACGAGCAGTACTTC
TRBV7-3,NA,NA,TRBJ2-3,CASSLTRSSNTQYF,TGTGCCAGCAGCTTAACTCGTTCGAGTAATACGCAGTATTTT
TRBV5-1,TRBD1,NA,TRBJ2-7,CASSRDRETGEQYF,TGCGCCAGCAGTAGAGACAGGGAGACAGGGGAGCAGTACTTC
TRBV20-1,TRBD1,few,TRBJ2-2,CSARGTGGFGELFF,TGCAGTGCCAGGGGGACAGGGGGATTCGGGGAGCTGTTTTTT